These 32 T cell receptor beta chains originate from one sample sequenced in a study of cytomegalovirus exposure and HLA in healthy donors. Use of 60 Vbeta and 13 Jbeta primers characterized the PCR. Sequencing used immunoSEQ multiplex PCR; TCRdb keeps in-frame clones, though not all of them. Here the sample spans around 88,000 clones, just under 80% being singletons. Sequenced material: PBMCs. These receptors were taken from a woman aged 40 to 49 in good health and CMV-seropositive.

This clone showed up just once. The chain has TRBV29-1 and TRBJ1-4, with D unclear. From germline, CDR1 is SQVTM and CDR2 ANQGSEA. V lost 4 bases, J lost 8 bases, and 14 bases lay in between. CDR3 length equals 13 residues. CDR3 in amino acids: CSVVLGVTEKLFF. The CDR3 bases are TGCAGCGTTGTCCTCGGGGTAACAGAAAAACTGTTTTTT.

In the case of this clone: This sample includes further DNA sequences coding for the same CDR3. The CDR3 protein is CASSYQGYEQYF. DNA of the CDR3: TGCGCCAGCAGTTACCAGGGTTACGAGCAGTACTTC. The J gene is TRBJ2-7, the V gene TRBV5-1, with D perhaps TRBD1 (5 bases). V was pared by 5 bases and J by 4 bases, with 10 bases between. This CDR3 region has 12 residues. In germline, CDR1 is SGHRS, CDR2 YFSETQ. The full variable domain, its missing parts supplied by reference TRBV5-1 and TRBJ2-7, is KAGVTQTPRYLIKTRGQQVTLSCSPISGHRSVSWYQQTPGQGLQFLFEYFSETQRNKGNFPGRFSGRQFSNSRSEMNVSTLELGDSALYLCASSYQGYEQYFGPGTRLTVT.

V and J are TRBV5-6 and TRBJ2-1, with 7 bases identical to TRBD2. With V trimmed by 4 bases and J by 8 bases, 6 bases remained unmatched. The CDR3 contains 13 residues. Germline V gene data show CDR1 as SGHDT and CDR2 as YYEEEE. The CDR3, as DNA: TGTGCCAGCAGCCTGGACCGGGGGGATGAGCAGTTCTTC. This gives the protein CASSLDRGDEQFF. Combining the CDR3 with reference TRBV5-6 and TRBJ2-1 gives the whole variable domain DAGVTQSPTHLIKTRGQQVTLRCSPKSGHDTVSWYQQALGQGPQFIFQYYEEEERQRGNFPDRFSGHQFPNYSSELNVNALLLGDSALYLCASSLDRGDEQFFGPGTRLTVL.

The CDR3 DNA reads as TGTGCCAGCAGTTTATCAGGGGTGGAGACCCAGTACTTC. It is translated as CASSLSGVETQYF. The chain couples TRBV28 to TRBJ2-5; TRBD1 is a possible D gene (6 bases). The germline V gene has CDR1 MDHEN and CDR2 SYDVKM. Between the trimmed V and J ends, which lost 1 base and 5 bases, there was a span of 8 bases. This CDR3 comprises 13 residues.

This clone was seen more than once but under ten times. The chain carries TRBV6-6 and TRBJ1-6; 12 bases agree with TRBD1. V was pared by 7 bases and J by 4 bases, with 5 bases of the junction left unmatched. Germline V CDR1 and CDR2: MNHNY, SVGAGI (reference sequence). There are 16 residues in the CDR3. CDR3 sequence reads: CASTAGQGAYNSPLHF. The CDR3, as DNA: TGTGCCAGCACTGCGGGACAGGGGGCTTATAATTCACCCCTCCACTTT.

This clone was picked up one time. This sequence joins TRBV11-2 and TRBJ2-1; TRBD2 is a possible D gene (6 bases). The germline CDR1 and CDR2 sequences are SGHAT and FQNNGV. V lost 5 bases and J 2 bases, leaving 22 bases between the germline ends. CDR3 length: 18 amino acids. The CDR3 sequence: CASSVAPGAGPTYNEQFF. The CDR3 DNA follows: TGTGCCAGCAGCGTCGCCCCCGGGGCGGGACCGACCTACAATGAGCAGTTCTTC.

V gene TRBV5-5 combines with J gene TRBJ1-1; 7 bases match TRBD1. Looked up from germline, CDR1 is SGHKS and CDR2 is YYEKEE (reference sequence). Losses at the gene ends were 2 bases for V and 1 base for J; bases not matched to a gene: 5. CDR3 length equals 15 residues. CDR3 region: CASSLTGVWNTEAFF. The CDR3 DNA reads as TGTGCCAGCAGCTTAACAGGGGTATGGAACACTGAAGCTTTCTTT.

The chain is built from TRBV28 and TRBJ2-2; D perhaps matches TRBD2 (6 bases). The CDR3 runs to 15 residues. Trimming took off 6 bases at V and 2 bases at J, with 13 bases between the two ends. Germline assignment: CDR1 MDHEN and CDR2 SYDVKM. This chain's CDR3 is CASSPGLANTGELFF. The CDR3, as DNA: TGTGCCAGCAGCCCGGGACTCGCTAACACCGGGGAGCTGTTTTTT.

This sequence joins TRBV5-4 and TRBJ2-5; 10 nucleotides line up with TRBD2. V was clipped by 8 bases and J by 5 bases; unmatched bases: 6. Germline V gene data show CDR1 as SGHNT and CDR2 as YYREEE (reference sequence). CDR3 length: 13 amino acids. DNA for the CDR3: TGTGCCAGTCGGGCTAGCGGGAGTGAGACCCAGTACTTC. This codes for CASRASGSETQYF.

The genes are TRBV19 and TRBJ2-3; 7 bases match TRBD1. This CDR3 is 13 amino acids long. Trimming removed 3 bases from V and 5 bases from J; junction bases left unmatched: 2. The germline V gene has CDR1 LNHDA and CDR2 SQIVND (reference sequence). CDR3 residues: CASSIQGVDTQYF. CDR3 nucleotides: TGTGCCAGTAGTATTCAGGGGGTAGATACGCAGTATTTT.

The V call is TRBV10-3, the J call TRBJ1-5; 9 nucleotides align to TRBD1. The CDR3 totals 16 residues. V lost 3 bases and J lost 3; bases outside the gene matches: 6. Germline CDR1 is ENHRY and CDR2 is SYGVKD. The CDR3 coding sequence is TGTGCCATCAGTGACCGGGACAGGGCCCCCAATCAGCCCCAGCATTTT. This encodes CAISDRDRAPNQPQHF.

The CDR3 sequence: CASSPRWPSHYEQYF. The CDR3 DNA follows: TGTGCCAGCAGCCCCCGTTGGCCTTCCCACTACGAGCAGTACTTC. The chain links TRBV14 to TRBJ2-7, with D unclear. Per germline, CDR1 SGHDN and CDR2 FVKESK. The CDR3 extends over 15 amino acids. V lost 4 bases and J 3 bases, leaving 16 bases between the germline ends.

This rearrangement joins TRBV5-1 to TRBJ2-1, with TRBD2 matching 10 bases. This CDR3 has 15 residues. Germline loops: CDR1 SGHRS, CDR2 YFSETQ. The V gene end was trimmed by 1 base and the J gene end by 4 bases; junction bases not matched to a gene: 2. The CDR3 bases are TGCGCCAGCAGCTTGTGGACTAGCGGTTACAATGAGCAGTTCTTC. Its translation is CASSLWTSGYNEQFF. Variable domain in full (rest from reference TRBV5-1 and TRBJ2-1): KAGVTQTPRYLIKTRGQQVTLSCSPISGHRSVSWYQQTPGQGLQFLFEYFSETQRNKGNFPGRFSGRQFSNSRSEMNVSTLELGDSALYLCASSLWTSGYNEQFFGPGTRLTVL.

The V call is TRBV15, the J call TRBJ2-7, with TRBD2 matching 7 bases. Germline assignment: CDR1 LNHNV and CDR2 YYDKDF (reference sequence). V was clipped by 0 bases and J by 2 bases; unmatched bases: 4. The CDR3 sequence is 15 residues long. The CDR3, as DNA: TGTGCCACCAGCAGAGATCTGGGGGGGACCTACGAGCAGTACTTC. This sequence encodes CATSRDLGGTYEQYF. Filled out from reference TRBV15 and TRBJ2-7, the complete variable domain reads DAMVIQNPRYQVTQFGKPVTLSCSQTLNHNVMYWYQQKSSQAPKLLFHYYDKDFNNEADTPDNFQSRRPNTSFCFLDIRSPGLGDTAMYLCATSRDLGGTYEQYFGPGTRLTVT.

The gene calls are TRBV2 and TRBJ2-1, with 8 bases matching TRBD2. Germline loops: CDR1 SNHLY, CDR2 FYNNEI. J gave up 2 bases and V 9 bases, and 9 bases lay outside the gene matches. The CDR3 loop spans 15 amino acids. CDR3 sequence reads: CARSLAGNPYNEQFF. CDR3 nucleotides: TGTGCCAGATCCCTAGCGGGTAACCCCTACAATGAGCAGTTCTTC.

The chain carries TRBV6-5 and TRBJ2-1, with TRBD1 matching 8 bases. The CDR3 loop spans 14 amino acids. J lost 3 bases, V lost 10 bases, and 8 bases had no gene match. CDR1 MNHEY and CDR2 SVGAGI come from the germline V gene. CDR3 DNA: TGTGCCACTTCGGACAGGGATTTCTACAATGAGCAGTTCTTC. It specifies CATSDRDFYNEQFF.

The gene calls are TRBV9 and TRBJ2-7; 12 bases agree with TRBD2. The CDR3 runs to 15 residues. V lost 3 bases, J lost 4 bases, and 5 bases stayed unmatched. Germline loops: CDR1 SGDLS, CDR2 YYNGEE. DNA of the CDR3: TGTGCCAGCAGCGGCGGACTAGCGGGATCGTACGAGCAGTACTTC. Its protein is CASSGGLAGSYEQYF.

This chain connects TRBV27 to TRBJ2-1; 7 nucleotides align to TRBD1. Germline values: CDR1 MNHEY, CDR2 SMNVEV (reference sequence). The ends lost 4 bases at V and 5 bases at J; junction bases unmatched: 8. The CDR3 sequence is 15 residues long. The CDR3 DNA is TGTGCCAGCAGTTCCCCCGGGACAGTAAACAATGAGCAGTTCTTC. Its protein product is CASSSPGTVNNEQFF.

The chain employs TRBV5-5 and TRBJ2-1; D is ambiguous. V gave up 6 bases and J gave up 5 bases, with 18 bases separating them. The CDR3 length is 15 residues. Germline V gives CDR1 SGHKS, CDR2 YYEKEE (reference sequence). CDR3 protein: CASTHLGAVHNEQFF. CDR3 coding DNA: TGTGCCAGCACCCACCTCGGCGCGGTCCACAATGAGCAGTTCTTC.

The V gene is TRBV19, the J gene TRBJ2-7; perhaps TRBD2 as D (5 bases). CDR1 is LNHDA and CDR2 is SQIVND in the germline V gene (reference sequence). Between the trimmed V and J ends, which lost 4 bases and 0 bases, there was a span of 7 bases. The CDR3 consists of 13 residues. CDR3 coding DNA: TGTGCCAGTAGTAAGGACTCCTCCTACGAGCAGTACTTC. Protein product: CASSKDSSYEQYF. Using reference TRBV19 and TRBJ2-7 for the parts outside the CDR3, the full variable domain is DGGITQSPKYLFRKEGQNVTLSCEQNLNHDAMYWYRQDPGQGLRLIYYSQIVNDFQKGDIAEGYSVSREKKESFPLTVTSAQKNPTAFYLCASSKDSSYEQYFGPGTRLTVT.

Only a few counts were recorded for this clone. A read error may account for a junction end that differs from germline. This chain connects TRBV7-9 to TRBJ1-1, with unresolved D. Germline V lookup: CDR1 SEHNR, CDR2 FQNEAQ (reference sequence). The CDR3 consists of 11 residues. This CDR3 is CSSSRNTEAFF. The CDR3 nucleotides are TGTTCCAGCAGCCGTAACACTGAAGCTTTCTTT.

V and J are TRBV5-1 and TRBJ2-3, with TRBD2 identical over 9 bases. The CDR3 runs 15 residues. Per germline, CDR1 SGHRS and CDR2 YFSETQ. V was clipped by 0 bases and J by 6 bases; unmatched bases: 5. CDR3 in amino acids: CASSLVAGATDTQYF. CDR3 nucleotide sequence: TGCGCCAGCAGCTTGGTAGCGGGAGCGACTGATACGCAGTATTTT.

This clone was observed a single time. The chain joins TRBV15 to TRBJ2-1; 9 bases are shared with TRBD2. The CDR3 contains 16 residues. Trimming cost V 1 base and J 3 bases; bases outside gene matches: 4. Germline V gene lookup returns CDR1 LNHNV and CDR2 YYDKDF (reference sequence). The CDR3: CATSRGPAGGYNEQFF. CDR3 nucleotide sequence: TGTGCCACCAGCAGAGGCCCAGCGGGAGGCTACAATGAGCAGTTCTTC.

V is TRBV28 and J is TRBJ2-5; TRBD2 aligns across 11 bases. V was clipped by 4 bases and J by 4 bases; unmatched bases: 5. Germline assignment: CDR1 MDHEN and CDR2 SYDVKM. This CDR3 is built from 15 residues. The CDR3 bases are TGTGCCAGCAGTTCACTAGCGGGAGCCCCAGAGACCCAGTACTTC. It is translated as CASSSLAGAPETQYF.

The chain carries TRBV2 and TRBJ2-1, with D possibly TRBD1 on 6 matching bases. CDR3 size: 14 residues. The germline gives CDR1 SNHLY, CDR2 FYNNEI. Deletions cut 5 bases from V and 10 bases from J, with 18 bases between. The CDR3 DNA follows: TGTGCCAGCAGTTCGGACCAGGGGTTCGGGGAGCAGTTCTTC. It specifies CASSSDQGFGEQFF.

The rearrangement uses TRBV5-8 and TRBJ1-2; D is perhaps TRBD1 (5 bases). The CDR3 has 16 amino acids. With 4 bases removed from V and 3 bases from J, the gap between germline ends came to 19 bases. Germline loops: CDR1 SGHTS, CDR2 YDEGEE. CDR3 protein: CASSLMGAGVYYGYTF. In DNA form, the CDR3 reads TGTGCCAGCAGCCTTATGGGTGCGGGGGTGTACTATGGCTACACCTTC. The complete variable domain, with remaining parts taken from reference TRBV5-8 and TRBJ1-2, reads EAGVTQSPTHLIKTRGQQATLRCSPISGHTSVYWYQQALGLGLQFLLWYDEGEERNRGNFPPRFSGRQFPNYSSELNVNALELEDSALYLCASSLMGAGVYYGYTFGSGTRLTVV.

The table lists this clone with a count of one. The chain has TRBV19 and TRBJ2-7; 7 nucleotides match TRBD1. The V segment lost 6 bases and the J segment 0 bases; nucleotides outside the gene matches: 5. The CDR3 is 14 residues long. Germline V gene data show CDR1 as LNHDA and CDR2 as SQIVND (reference sequence). CDR3 sequence: CASSLTGASYEQYF. CDR3 DNA: TGTGCCAGTAGCCTTACAGGGGCCTCCTACGAGCAGTACTTC.

Regarding this clone: This sample includes further DNA sequences coding for the same CDR3. This sequence joins TRBV7-8 and TRBJ2-1, with 10 bases that match TRBD2. The CDR3 spans 13 residues. CDR1 is SGHVS, CDR2 FQNEAQ, per germline. The junction had 2 bases not matched to a gene; V was cut back by 5 bases and J by 7 bases. The chain's CDR3 is CASSMGLANEQFF. CDR3 DNA sequence: TGTGCCAGCAGCATGGGACTAGCGAATGAGCAGTTCTTC.

The chain joins TRBV29-1 to TRBJ2-7, with 11 bases matching TRBD1. This CDR3 spans 16 amino acids. With V trimmed by 4 bases and J by 0 bases, 8 bases remained unmatched. Germline V gene sequence: CDR1 SQVTM, CDR2 ANQGSEA. The CDR3: CSVVLTGQGASYEQYF. The CDR3 nucleotides are TGCAGCGTTGTTTTAACTGGACAGGGGGCCTCCTACGAGCAGTACTTC.

This clone is a singleton in its sample. The chain employs TRBV2 and TRBJ1-1, with no clear D. CDR1 SNHLY and CDR2 FYNNEI come from the germline V gene. Trimming shortened V by 10 bases and J by 6 bases, and 12 bases separated the two germline ends. The CDR3 spans 11 residues. CDR3 amino acids: CATQDFPEAFF. CDR3 bases: TGTGCCACCCAGGATTTCCCTGAAGCTTTCTTT.

The rearrangement uses TRBV19 and TRBJ2-3; 10 nucleotides match TRBD2. This CDR3 contains 15 residues. The V gene's germline CDR1 is LNHDA and CDR2 SQIVND (reference sequence). With 5 bases clipped from V and 0 bases from J, the junction kept 2 bases outside the gene matches. The CDR3 nucleotides read TGTGCCAGTAGTCAGACTAGCGGGAGCACAGATACGCAGTATTTT. It encodes CASSQTSGSTDTQYF.

This clone was detected a few times. The rearrangement joins TRBV19 to TRBJ1-5, with D possibly matching TRBD1 (5 bases). Trimming removed 5 bases at V and 5 bases at J, with 16 bases between. Germline CDR1 LNHDA, CDR2 SQIVND (reference sequence). The CDR3 loop spans 15 amino acids. This CDR3 is CASSAQGPGHQPQHF. Here the CDR3 DNA reads TGTGCCAGTAGTGCTCAGGGTCCTGGTCATCAGCCCCAGCATTTT.